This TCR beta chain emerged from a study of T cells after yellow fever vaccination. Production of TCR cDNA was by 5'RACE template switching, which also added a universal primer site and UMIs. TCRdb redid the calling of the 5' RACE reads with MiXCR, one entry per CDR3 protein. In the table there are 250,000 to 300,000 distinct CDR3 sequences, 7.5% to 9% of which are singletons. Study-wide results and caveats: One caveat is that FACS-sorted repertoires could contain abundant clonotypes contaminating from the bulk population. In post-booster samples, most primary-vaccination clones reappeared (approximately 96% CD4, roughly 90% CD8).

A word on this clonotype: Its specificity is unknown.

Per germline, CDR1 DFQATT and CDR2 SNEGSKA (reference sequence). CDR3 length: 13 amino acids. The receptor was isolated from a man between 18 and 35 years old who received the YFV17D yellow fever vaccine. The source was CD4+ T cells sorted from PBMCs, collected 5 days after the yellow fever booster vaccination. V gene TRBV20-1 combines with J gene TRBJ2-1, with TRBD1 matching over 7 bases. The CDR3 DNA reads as TGCAGACCTACCGGAGAACAGGGGAATGAGCAGTTCTTC. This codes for CRPTGEQGNEQFF.